This T cell receptor (beta chain) is drawn from a study of Ad26.COV2.S vaccination and SARS-CoV-2 variants. Turning to the study itself: Into the muscle, Ad26.COV2.S was dosed once or twice, 56 days apart. Broader study findings: The TCR breadth and depth analyses may have produced an underestimate of total T cell responses.

Method: immunoSEQ multiplex PCR; TCRdb's copy keeps in-frame clones and lacks some. The sample has roughly 500,000 clones; about 91% are singletons. Regarding treatment: over 15 received Ad26.COV2.S at low or high dose, single or two shots; 5 received placebo; per-sample allocation not given. Sample collection was performed on day 63 after the first vaccine or placebo injection. Germline V gene sequence: CDR1 SGHDN, CDR2 FVKESK. The J segment lost 3 bases and the V segment lost 2 bases, leaving 5 bases of the junction unmatched. The length of the CDR3 is 16 residues. On this clone itself: The antigen is undetermined.

Sample: peripheral blood, taken in a trial of Ad26.COV2.S vaccine versus placebo. This TCR came from a person aged 18 to 65 who received the Ad26.COV2.S COVID-19 vaccine or a placebo. The chain couples TRBV14 to TRBJ1-1; 11 bases match TRBD1. The CDR3 DNA is TGTGCCAGCAGCCAATGGGGGACAGGGGGGCACACTGAAGCTTTCTTT. Translated, it gives CASSQWGTGGHTEAFF.